Given below is one TCR beta chain in context. In the authors' methods: For nucleated cells, counts were estimated from reference gene primer amplification. TCRdb's copy holds only in-frame clones and misses some; the assay was immunoSEQ multiplex PCR. From that table come the V and J calls and clone size; the DNA was used to work out D and trimming. The sample has about 69,000 clones, roughly 90% seen once. The data are from a study of blood T cell repertoires in COVID-19. Background on the study: Italy, Spain and the United States were the sources of the convalescent and acute COVID-19 samples.

The origin of this receptor is a man aged 50 or older with acute or convalescent COVID-19. The sample taken for sequencing was peripheral blood.

In DNA form, the CDR3 reads TGTGCCAGCAGCTTAAACCCGGGGAGCTCCTACGAGCAGTACTTC. It encodes CASSLNPGSSYEQYF. V and J are TRBV7-6 and TRBJ2-7; possibly TRBD2 for D (5 bases). Germline CDR1 reads SGHVS; CDR2 reads FNYEAQ. Trimming took off 2 bases at V and 0 bases at J, with 11 bases between the two ends. The CDR3 spans 15 residues.